The rows below give T cell receptor beta chains drawn from one sample of a study of blood T cell repertoires in COVID-19. TCRdb's table, derived via immunoSEQ multiplex PCR, lists solely in-frame clones and lacks some. The data show fewer than 300,000 clones, approximately 90% seen once. Source material: peripheral blood. These receptors came from a woman in her thirties or forties who had recovered from COVID-19. Both conserved end residues are part of each CDR3. The D gene is left open where the match is weak. Only part of the rows carry a size: once, few, many, or a class if the clone is expanded.

>TRBV7-9|TRBJ1-3|few|NA
CASSPTGAGNTIYF
TGTGCCAGCAGCCCCACAGGTGCTGGAAACACCATATATTTT
>TRBV3-1/TRBV3-2|TRBJ1-2|NA|NA
CASSQGTPTYGYTF
TGTGCCAGCAGCCAGGGGACACCAACATATGGCTACACCTTC
>TRBV20-1|TRBJ1-2|NA|NA
CSASPGGYGYTF
TGCAGTGCTAGTCCCGGGGGCTATGGCTACACCTTC
>TRBV6-1|TRBJ1-1|NA|NA
CASSETLSRAEAFF
TGTGCCAGCAGTGAGACCCTGTCGCGGGCTGAAGCTTTCTTT
>TRBV5-5|TRBJ2-7|NA|NA
CASSPTGDYEQYF
TGTGCCAGCAGCCCCACGGGGGACTACGAGCAGTACTTC
>TRBV25-1|TRBJ2-7|NA|NA
CASSLRLMSEQYF
TGTGCCAGCAGCCTCAGACTTATGAGCGAGCAGTACTTC
>TRBV7-8|TRBJ2-7|NA|TRBD2
CASSLAGLAGAYEQYF
TGTGCCAGCAGCTTAGCCGGACTAGCGGGAGCCTACGAGCAGTACTTC
>TRBV5-1|TRBJ1-4|NA|TRBD1
CASSLGPQGEATNEKLFF
TGCGCCAGCAGCTTGGGGCCACAGGGGGAAGCAACTAATGAAAAACTGTTTTTT
>TRBV19|TRBJ2-7|NA|NA
CASSMGQGGLEQYF
TGTGCCAGTAGTATGGGGCAGGGTGGGCTGGAGCAGTACTTC
>TRBV6-5|TRBJ1-3|NA|NA
CASGGEGTIYF
TGTGCCAGCGGGGGGGAAGGGACCATATATTTT
>TRBV5-1|TRBJ2-3|NA|TRBD2
CASSFGSSGSTDTQYF
TGCGCCAGCAGCTTCGGTAGTAGCGGGAGCACAGATACGCAGTATTTT
>TRBV13|TRBJ1-6|NA|NA
CASSSSFTRWTGNSPLHF
TGTGCCAGCAGCTCCAGTTTTACCCGGTGGACGGGGAATTCACCCCTCCACTTT
>TRBV9|TRBJ2-3|NA|TRBD2
CASSLREEGGTQYF
TGTGCCAGCAGCCTCCGGGAGGAGGGTGGTACGCAGTATTTT
>TRBV3-1/TRBV3-2|TRBJ2-3|few|NA
CASSPGGARTDTQYF
TGTGCCAGCAGCCCTGGAGGGGCCCGCACAGATACGCAGTATTTT
>TRBV6-7|TRBJ1-6|NA|NA
CASSYSTGPGGSPLHF
TGTGCCAGCAGTTACTCCACGGGCCCGGGAGGTTCACCCCTCCACTTT
>TRBV7-9|TRBJ2-2|NA|TRBD2
CAPPGRGGGTGELFF
TGTGCCCCCCCAGGCCGGGGCGGGGGCACCGGGGAGCTGTTTTTT
>TRBV7-9|TRBJ2-6|NA|NA
CASRRDSGANVLTF
TGTGCCAGCAGGAGGGACTCTGGGGCCAACGTCCTGACTTTC
>TRBV10-3|TRBJ1-5|NA|NA
CAISGGVNQPQHF
TGTGCCATCAGTGGGGGGGTCAATCAGCCCCAGCATTTT
>TRBV6-5|TRBJ2-1|NA|TRBD1
CASTPDRIPYNEQFF
TGTGCCAGCACCCCGGACAGGATCCCCTACAATGAGCAGTTCTTC
>TRBV11-2|TRBJ2-7|once|TRBD1
CASSLSRGSTGGGVQYF
TGTGCCAGCAGCTTAAGTAGAGGGTCGACAGGGGGTGGGGTGCAGTACTTC
>TRBV29-1|TRBJ1-1|NA|NA
CSARGGAEAINTEAFF
TGCAGCGCCAGAGGGGGGGCGGAGGCCATAAACACTGAAGCTTTCTTT
>TRBV24-1|TRBJ1-1|NA|NA
CATSPGGAGDTEAFF
TGTGCCACCAGCCCCGGGGGGGCGGGGGACACTGAAGCTTTCTTT
>TRBV24-1|TRBJ2-7|NA|TRBD2
CATTPGGPPYEQYF
TGTGCCACCACCCCGGGGGGGCCTCCCTACGAGCAGTACTTC
>TRBV19|TRBJ1-1|NA|TRBD1
CASSGRTGPTEAFF
TGTGCCAGTAGTGGCCGGACAGGGCCCACTGAAGCTTTCTTT
>TRBV18|TRBJ1-5|NA|NA
CASSPPGPPDQPQHF
TGTGCCAGCTCACCACCGGGCCCGCCGGATCAGCCCCAGCATTTT
>TRBV7-9|TRBJ2-7|NA|NA
CASSLASDTYEQYF
TGTGCCAGCAGCTTAGCCTCGGACACCTACGAGCAGTACTTC
>TRBV24-1|TRBJ2-1|NA|TRBD2
CATSAPGLAGVGGSYNEQFF
TGTGCCACCAGTGCCCCGGGACTAGCGGGAGTTGGAGGCTCCTACAATGAGCAGTTCTTC
>TRBV1|TRBJ2-1|NA|NA
CTSSHGDISGPTYNEQFF
TGCACCAGCAGCCACGGCGACATTAGCGGGCCCACCTACAATGAGCAGTTCTTC
>TRBV2|TRBJ2-3|NA|TRBD2
CASSARTSGSSTDTQYF
TGTGCCAGCAGCGCGAGGACTAGCGGGAGCTCGACAGATACGCAGTATTTT
>TRBV6-2/TRBV6-3|TRBJ1-2|NA|TRBD1
CASSPGTAGRDGYTF
TGTGCCAGCAGCCCCGGGACAGCCGGGAGGGATGGCTACACCTTC
>TRBV5-4|TRBJ1-2|NA|NA
CASSTPVGGNYGYTF
TGTGCCAGCAGCACCCCGGTGGGAGGGAACTATGGCTACACCTTC
>TRBV6-5|TRBJ2-1|NA|TRBD2
CASSNPAAVAGEQFF
TGTGCCAGCAGTAACCCCGCAGCGGTAGCGGGTGAGCAGTTCTTC
>TRBV27|TRBJ1-2|once|TRBD1
CASRRMTGLYGYTF
TGTGCCAGCCGTCGTATGACAGGGCTCTATGGCTACACCTTC
>TRBV18|TRBJ1-2|NA|TRBD1
CASSLNRQGVNGYTF
TGTGCCAGCTCACTGAACCGACAGGGTGTCAATGGCTACACCTTC
>TRBV28|TRBJ2-1|NA|TRBD2
CASSLRRTPGGDEQFF
TGTGCCAGCAGTTTAAGGAGGACACCTGGGGGGGATGAGCAGTTCTTC
>TRBV24-1|TRBJ1-2|NA|NA
CATSDLDGPAYGYTF
TGTGCCACCAGTGATTTGGATGGGCCCGCCTATGGCTACACCTTC
>TRBV5-5|TRBJ2-1|NA|NA
CASSLGRQGPNEQFF
TGTGCCAGCAGCTTGGGCCGGCAGGGTCCCAATGAGCAGTTCTTC
>TRBV2|TRBJ1-1|NA|NA
CASSELGRGATEAFF
TGTGCCAGCAGTGAGCTGGGCAGGGGAGCCACTGAAGCTTTCTTT
>TRBV7-8|TRBJ1-3|NA|NA
CASSRGAGLSGNTIYF
TGTGCCAGCAGCCGAGGGGCGGGGTTGTCTGGAAACACCATATATTTT
>TRBV29-1|TRBJ1-4|NA|NA
CSVEIGTGDEKLFF
TGCAGCGTTGAGATCGGGACTGGAGATGAAAAACTGTTTTTT
>TRBV18|TRBJ2-1|few|TRBD2
CASSPPGLAYNEQFF
TGTGCCAGCTCACCACCGGGACTAGCGTACAATGAGCAGTTCTTC
>TRBV11-3|TRBJ1-2|NA|NA
CASSFGTQGGYTF
TGTGCCAGCAGCTTTGGGACTCAAGGTGGCTACACCTTC
>TRBV9|TRBJ1-1|NA|NA
CASSVGGRKNTEAFF
TGTGCCAGCAGCGTAGGGGGCCGGAAGAACACTGAAGCTTTCTTT
>TRBV19|TRBJ1-4|NA|TRBD1
CASRPRGEPNEKLFF
TGTGCCAGTAGGCCCAGGGGGGAGCCGAATGAAAAACTGTTTTTT
>TRBV28|TRBJ1-2|once|TRBD1
CASRGSGQGSYGYTF
TGTGCCAGCAGGGGCTCGGGACAGGGCTCCTATGGCTACACCTTC
>TRBV5-4|TRBJ1-1|NA|TRBD1
CASSGGTGPGSTEAFF
TGTGCCAGCAGCGGGGGGACAGGGCCCGGGAGCACTGAAGCTTTCTTT
>TRBV6-2/TRBV6-3|TRBJ2-7|NA|TRBD2
CASSPGTSGHEQYF
TGTGCCAGCAGTCCCGGGACTAGTGGTCACGAGCAGTACTTC
>TRBV6-5|TRBJ1-6|NA|NA
CASSYWGVSPLHF
TGTGCCAGCAGTTATTGGGGGGTCTCACCCCTCCACTTT
>TRBV7-8|TRBJ2-7|NA|NA
CASSLGSDEQYF
TGTGCCAGCAGCTTAGGATCGGACGAGCAGTACTTC
>TRBV7-9|TRBJ2-7|few|NA
CASSLVGSSYEQYF
TGTGCCAGCAGCTTAGTGGGGAGCTCCTACGAGCAGTACTTC
>TRBV5-1|TRBJ2-1|NA|TRBD1
CASSLETGPRQFF
TGCGCCAGCAGCTTGGAGACAGGGCCGAGGCAGTTCTTC
>TRBV6-5|TRBJ1-2|NA|NA
CASSPGQPEGGYTF
TGTGCCAGCAGTCCCGGACAGCCAGAGGGTGGCTACACCTTC
>TRBV5-1|TRBJ1-1|NA|TRBD1
CASSPPQGAGTEAFF
TGCGCCAGCAGCCCACCCCAGGGGGCGGGCACTGAAGCTTTCTTT
>TRBV4-3|TRBJ2-3|NA|TRBD2
CASSREGADTQYF
TGCGCCAGCAGCCGGGAGGGTGCGGATACGCAGTATTTT
>TRBV18|TRBJ1-1|NA|NA
CASSPTRRDTEAFF
TGTGCCAGCTCACCAACCAGGCGGGACACTGAAGCTTTCTTT